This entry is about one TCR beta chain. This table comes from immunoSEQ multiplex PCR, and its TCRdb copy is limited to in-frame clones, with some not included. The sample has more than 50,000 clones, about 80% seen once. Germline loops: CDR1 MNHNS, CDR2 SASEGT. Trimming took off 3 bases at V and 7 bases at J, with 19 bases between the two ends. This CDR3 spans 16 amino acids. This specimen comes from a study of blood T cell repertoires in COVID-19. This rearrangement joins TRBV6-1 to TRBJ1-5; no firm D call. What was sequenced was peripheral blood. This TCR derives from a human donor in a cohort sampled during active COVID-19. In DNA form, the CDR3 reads TGTGCCAGCAGTGACTTTTTCCGAGGAGGGTGGCAGCCCCAGCATTTT. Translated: CASSDFFRGGWQPQHF.